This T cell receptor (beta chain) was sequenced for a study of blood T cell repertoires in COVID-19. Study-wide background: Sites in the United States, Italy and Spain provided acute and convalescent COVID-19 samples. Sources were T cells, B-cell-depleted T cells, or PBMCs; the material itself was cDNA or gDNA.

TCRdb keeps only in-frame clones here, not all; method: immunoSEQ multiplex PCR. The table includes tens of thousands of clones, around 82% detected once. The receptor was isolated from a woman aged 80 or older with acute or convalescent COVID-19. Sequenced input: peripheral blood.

CDR3: CASSLDRLAGTGELFF. CDR3 coding DNA: TGTGCCAGCAGCTTGGACCGACTAGCGGGAACCGGGGAGCTGTTTTTT. V gene TRBV5-4 combines with J gene TRBJ2-2; 11 bases map to TRBD2. Trimming at V came to 0 bases and at J to 5 bases, leaving 3 bases not matched to a gene. Germline V gene sequence: CDR1 SGHNT, CDR2 YYREEE (reference sequence). This CDR3 comprises 16 residues.